What follows describes a single TCR beta chain. Its specific antigen is unknown. It has no much larger one-base neighbor in the sample; base qualities were not kept. This specimen comes from a study of blood T cell repertoires in COVID-19 (dated by TCRdb to 2018 to 2021). At the level of the whole study: Collaborator samples came from the United States, Italy and Spain and covered acute and convalescent phases of COVID-19. The prospective study material was composed of cDNA or gDNA derived from T cells, B-cell-depleted T cells, or PBMCs. The dataset comprised deeply sampled blood TCRbeta repertoires from subjects exposed to, actively infected with, or recovered from COVID-19. The repertoires were made available in a free public database intended to serve as a resource for research on the immune response to SARS-CoV-2. Samples came from the ongoing ImmuneRACE study (first 160 participants) plus 1,254 subjects from 6 global collaborators. The sample metadata nearly always contained a de-identified subject ID, COVID-19 status, age in years and sex. Where available, HLA class I and class II types were obtained from metadata supplied by the sample provider rather than from assay-based typing.

Participants in the prospective study were enrolled through a virtual design, were aged roughly 18 to 100 years, and lived in 20 to 30 United States geographic areas. Cohort assignment in the prospective study relied on participant-reported clinical history from a screening survey and a study questionnaire. Recovered participants in ImmuneRACE Cohort 3 were defined by two consecutive negative NP/OP PCR tests, clearance by a healthcare professional, or resolution of symptoms. Mobile phlebotomists in the prospective study collected whole blood, serum and a nasopharyngeal or oropharyngeal swab from every participant. Over a 2-month period, participants in the prospective study had the option of providing additional blood draws and questionnaires. Before DNA extraction, blood samples from the prospective study were shipped at room temperature or frozen. Findings and caveats that apply to the study as a whole: How much clinical and demographic metadata was included differed by source and by participant, and the metadata was provided uncurated.

TCRbeta CDR3 regions were amplified from genomic DNA by means of the immunoSEQ Assay, a bias-controlled multiplex PCR. The published analysis was carried out like this. The number of nucleated cells in each sample was estimated from the amplification of reference gene primers within the assay. To quantify the absolute abundance of each unique TCRbeta CDR3 rearrangement, sequence reads were collapsed and filtered. Productive Simpson clonality was computed per sample as the square root of Simpson's diversity index over productive rearrangements. In its TCRdb copy, this immuneACCESS table keeps in-frame sequences only and misses some clones. Where compared with another copy, unresolved V genes explain less than half of these, and the others have no known cause. V, J and clone size derive from that table, while D and trimming were established from the DNA sequence. Recorded for this sample are more than 400,000 clones; approximately 86% of them occurred a single time. The ten largest clones take up roughly 0.72% of the sample.

Clipping removes 1 base from V and 1 base from J, with 4 as the unmatched junction base count. The germline V gene supplies CDR1 MNHNS and CDR2 SASEGT. Spanning cysteine to phenylalanine, the CDR3 consists of 15 amino acids. CDR3 DNA only is kept here, 45 bases in frame from base 1. Sequences were obtained from PBMCs or T cells enriched from blood (not recorded which). This receptor was identified in a woman under 30 who had recovered from COVID-19. The chain uses TRBV6-1 and TRBJ2-7, and 7 junctional nucleotides match TRBD1. The sequenced DNA is TGTGCCAGCAGTGAAGGGGACAGCTCTTCCTACGAGCAGTACTTC. Its protein product is CASSEGDSSSYEQYF.